One and the same sample provided the 6 T cell receptor beta chains below, sequenced in a study of beta chain features in type 1 diabetes. Reverse transcribing all isolated RNA meant expressed TCRB transcripts were sequenced. Data came from immunoSEQ multiplex PCR; TCRdb stores just in-frame clones and leaves some out. The table includes approximately 400,000 clones, more than 12% detected once. The sequencing sample was made of naive CD4+ T cells from blood. The receptor set was obtained from a woman aged 18-29 years in good health.

In nucleotides, the CDR3 is TGCAGCGTGACAACGACCTCCTACGAGCAGTACTTC. Protein sequence: CSVTTTSYEQYF. This chain uses TRBV29-1 with TRBJ2-5; D remains unclear. The J call may be incorrect, as the DNA end agrees better with TRBJ2-7. Germline assignment: CDR1 SQVTM and CDR2 ANQGSEA. The length of the CDR3 is 12 residues.

This clone was counted only a few times. The V and J genes are TRBV6-5 and TRBJ1-2; the D gene is possibly TRBD1 (5 bases). Germline V gene sequence: CDR1 MNHEY, CDR2 SVGAGI. This CDR3 has 15 amino acids. V lost 0 bases and J lost 4, with 12 bases in between. Here the CDR3 reads CASSYSGGYSYGYTF. CDR3 sequence (DNA): TGTGCCAGCAGTTACTCGGGGGGGTACAGCTATGGCTACACCTTC.

This clone was observed a few times. The rearrangement links TRBV9 to TRBJ2-5; D is ambiguous. The CDR3 totals 13 residues. Germline CDR1 reads SGDLS; CDR2 reads YYNGEE. V was cut by 0 bases and J by 6 bases, with 9 bases left in between. CDR3 nucleotides: TGTGCCAGCAGCGTAGACATTATGCAGACCCAGTACTTC. It translates to CASSVDIMQTQYF.

This clone was picked up a small number of times. The rearrangement joins TRBV15 to TRBJ2-1, with D possibly being TRBD1 (6 bases). The V gene lost 8 bases and the J gene lost 8 bases, with 13 bases spanning the gap. CDR1 LNHNV and CDR2 YYDKDF come from the germline V gene (reference sequence). This CDR3 region has 12 residues. CDR3 in DNA: TGTGCCACCGGCAACAGGGTCCATGAGCAGTTCTTC. Its translation is CATGNRVHEQFF.

The sample holds a few counts of this clone. V is TRBV18 and J is TRBJ1-1; D is possibly TRBD1 (5 bases). CDR1 is KGHSH and CDR2 is LQKENI in the germline V gene. CDR3 size: 13 residues. Trimming left V 5 bases short and J 1 base short, with 8 bases between. The CDR3 DNA follows: TGTGCCAGCTCATATGACAGGAACACTGAAGCTTTCTTT. Amino acid sequence: CASSYDRNTEAFF.

This clone was detected only a few times. This rearrangement joins TRBV10-3 to TRBJ1-1, with D perhaps TRBD1 (6 bases). Per germline, CDR1 ENHRY and CDR2 SYGVKD. The germline V and J ends were trimmed by 5 bases and 0 bases, with 13 bases remaining between them. The CDR3 length is 15 residues. CDR3 amino acids: CAISLTGTMNTEAFF. The DNA of the CDR3 is TGTGCCATCAGTTTAACAGGGACCATGAACACTGAAGCTTTCTTT.